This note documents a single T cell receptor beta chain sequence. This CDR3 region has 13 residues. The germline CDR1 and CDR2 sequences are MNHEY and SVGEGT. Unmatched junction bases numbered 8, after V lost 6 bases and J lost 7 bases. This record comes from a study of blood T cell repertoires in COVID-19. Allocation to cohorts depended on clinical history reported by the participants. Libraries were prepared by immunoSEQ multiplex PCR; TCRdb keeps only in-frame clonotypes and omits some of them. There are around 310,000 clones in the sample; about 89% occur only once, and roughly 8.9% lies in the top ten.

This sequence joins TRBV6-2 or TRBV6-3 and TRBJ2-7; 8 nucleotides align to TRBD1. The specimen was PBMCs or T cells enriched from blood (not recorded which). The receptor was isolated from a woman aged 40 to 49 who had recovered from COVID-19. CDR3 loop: CASRPTGGEEQYF. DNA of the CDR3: TGTGCCAGCAGGCCTACAGGGGGTGAGGAGCAGTACTTC.